This T cell receptor beta chain was sequenced for a study of shared clonotypes between healthy human individuals. As for the study in general: Per donor, CD8 memory used one plate, CD8 naive used two, CD4 memory used three and CD4 naive used three.

This CDR3 comprises 16 residues. V gave up 0 bases and J gave up 4 bases, with 13 bases separating them. The germline CDR1 and CDR2 sequences are MNHEY and SMNVEV (reference sequence). Naive CD8 populations comprised CD45RO-negative cells positively selected for CCR7, excluding terminally differentiated effector memory CD45RA+ cells. Those who donated were healthy HIV-negative adults, with no recent acute infections or vaccinations reported. Sequenced by immunoSEQ multiplex PCR; TCRdb stores in-frame clones only, minus some. Found here are 550,000 to 600,000 clones, 98% of them singletons; the top ten hold 0.3%.

The rearrangement joins TRBV27 to TRBJ2-1; TRBD2 is a possible D gene (7 bases). This TCR was sampled from a man aged 25-45 years in good health. Sequences were obtained from naive CD8+ T cells sorted from blood. CDR3 protein: CASSLSSGGLYNEQFF. The CDR3 coding sequence is TGTGCCAGCAGTTTATCGTCGGGGGGCTTATACAATGAGCAGTTCTTC.